The present TCR beta chain was sequenced within a study of human T cells and chemical hapten exposure. TCRdb re-analysed the RACE reads in MiXCR, keeping a single row per CDR3 protein. Of about 380,000 distinct CDR3 sequences in the sample, roughly 4.8% were seen once. Trimming stripped 6 bases from V and 3 bases from J, with 11 bases between. This CDR3 contains 12 residues. Germline lookup yields CDR1 SQVTM and CDR2 ANQGSEA. Study findings and constraints: Donors, who had alopecia, may show an immune response that differs from healthy people's.

As to time point: patch test 1, 2 weeks after DPC sensitization. The treatment was: therapeutic diphenylcyclopropenone sensitization with weekly scalp DPC. With respect to this clonotype: Its antigen is unknown.

The V call is TRBV29-1, the J call TRBJ1-2, with D possibly matching TRBD1 (5 bases). The specimen comprised whole blood, sampled in connection with sensitization to the hapten diphenylcyclopropenone (DPC). The TCR sequence derives from a woman in her forties or fifties with alopecia areata. Some clones in this sample may be carry-over from other donors' samples. CDR3 in amino acids: CSVGGKDYGYTF. The DNA for the CDR3 is TGCAGCGTGGGGGGAAAGGACTATGGCTACACCTTC.